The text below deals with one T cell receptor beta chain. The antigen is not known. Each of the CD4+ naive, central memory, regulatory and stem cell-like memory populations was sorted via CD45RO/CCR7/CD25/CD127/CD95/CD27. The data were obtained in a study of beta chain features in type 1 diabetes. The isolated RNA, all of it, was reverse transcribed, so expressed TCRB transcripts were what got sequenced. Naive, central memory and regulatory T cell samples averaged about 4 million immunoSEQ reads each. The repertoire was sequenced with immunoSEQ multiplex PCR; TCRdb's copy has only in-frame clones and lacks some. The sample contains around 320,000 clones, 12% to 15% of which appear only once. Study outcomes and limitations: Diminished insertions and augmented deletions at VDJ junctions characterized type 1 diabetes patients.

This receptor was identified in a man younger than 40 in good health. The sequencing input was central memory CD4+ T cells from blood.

CDR3 in DNA: TGCGCCAGCAGCTTGGACAGCACCTATGGCTACACCTTC. It specifies CASSLDSTYGYTF. The chain combines TRBV5-1 with TRBJ1-2; D gene unclear. Germline V lookup: CDR1 SGHRS, CDR2 YFSETQ. Trimming removed 0 bases from V and 4 bases from J, with 7 bases in between. This CDR3 has 13 residues.